One sample yielded the 22 T cell receptor beta chains listed below, sequenced in a study of T-cell reconstitution after alpha-beta-depleted transplantation in children. Unique molecular identifiers featured in how the TCRbeta library was prepared. TCRdb reprocessed the PCR reads via MiXCR and lists one record per CDR3 protein. The sample holds hundreds of thousands of distinct CDR3 sequences; around 15% are singletons and the top ten take roughly 41%. This material consisted of PBMCs, mostly from graft donor cells, taken 360 days after TCRalphabeta/CD19-depleted stem cell transplant. The receptors here all came from a male patient between 2 and 9 years old who had a stem cell transplant for acute lymphoblastic leukemia, so the T cells may come from the graft donor.

This clonotype was seen at least ten times. The V and J genes are TRBV10-3 and TRBJ2-5; no clear D gene. The V end was cut by 2 bases, the J end by 5 bases, with 3 bases between. CDR3 length equals 11 residues. Germline CDR1 and CDR2: ENHRY and SYGVKD. The CDR3 region has the DNA TGTGCCATCAGTGAGCGGGAGACCCAGTACTTC. Residues: CAISERETQYF.

Only a few counts were recorded for this clonotype. The chain carries TRBV7-8 and TRBJ2-7, with 7 bases aligning to TRBD1. The trim removed 2 bases at V and 5 bases at J, leaving 12 bases unmatched. The CDR3 sequence is 16 residues long. Germline CDR1 is SGHVS and CDR2 is FQNEAQ. As DNA, the CDR3 is TGTGCCAGCAGCTTAACCCTTAGACAGGGTGACGACGAGCAGTACTTC. This translates into CASSLTLRQGDDEQYF.

This clonotype was recorded at least ten times. The chain carries TRBV15 and TRBJ2-1; TRBD2 matches at 9 bases. The CDR3 loop spans 18 amino acids. The V gene's germline CDR1 is LNHNV and CDR2 YYDKDF (reference sequence). After removal of 3 bases from V and 0 bases from J, the junction contained 9 bases not matched to a gene. The DNA of the CDR3 is TGTGCCACCAGCAGGAGGTTCGGACTAGCGAGCTCCTACAATGAGCAGTTCTTC. This codes for CATSRRFGLASSYNEQFF.

V usage is TRBV12-3 or TRBV12-4 and J usage is TRBJ2-1, with unresolved D. V was cut by 3 bases and J by 5 bases, with 11 bases left in between. CDR3 length: 14 amino acids. The CDR3: CASSFRGRHNEQFF. The CDR3 DNA reads as TGTGCCAGCAGTTTCCGAGGTCGCCACAATGAGCAGTTCTTC.

This clonotype was counted a few times. CDR3 residues: CASRLGEAGANVLTF. The CDR3 DNA sequence: TGTGCCAGCCGCCTTGGGGAGGCTGGGGCCAACGTCCTGACTTTC. The chain employs TRBV12-3 or TRBV12-4 and TRBJ2-6; TRBD2 might be the D (6 bases). V gave up 8 bases and J gave up 2 bases, with 13 bases separating them. The CDR3 totals 15 residues.

This clonotype was recorded a few times. The genes are TRBV18 and TRBJ2-1; a weak D match, TRBD2 (6 bases). Germline lookup yields CDR1 KGHSH and CDR2 LQKENI. The V and J ends lost 4 bases and 5 bases respectively, with 6 bases between them. The CDR3 has 12 residues. DNA of the CDR3: TGTGCCAGCTCACGGGGGGACAATGAGCAGTTCTTC. This gives the protein CASSRGDNEQFF.

The chain combines TRBV12-3 or TRBV12-4 with TRBJ2-5; D may correspond to TRBD1 or TRBD2 (6 bases each). The length of the CDR3 is 14 residues. The germline V and J ends were trimmed by 3 bases and 4 bases, with 12 bases remaining between them. The CDR3 here is CASSFRRGRETQYF. The CDR3, as DNA: TGTGCCAGCAGTTTCCGGAGGGGGAGAGAGACCCAGTACTTC.

This clonotype came up many times. The gene calls are TRBV12-5 and TRBJ2-7, with D perhaps TRBD2 (5 bases). V was trimmed by 0 bases and J by 3 bases, leaving 12 bases between them. The CDR3 runs to 15 residues. Germline V gene data show CDR1 as LGHNT and CDR2 as FRNRAP. The CDR3 DNA reads TGTGCTAGTGGTTTGGTACATTCGGGGAGCTACGAGCAGTACTTC. Translation: CASGLVHSGSYEQYF.

This clonotype was seen a few times. CDR3 sequence: CASSESARSEQFF. For the CDR3, the DNA is TGTGCCAGCAGTGAGAGTGCTAGGAGTGAGCAGTTCTTC. The genes are TRBV2 and TRBJ2-1; D uncertain. CDR1 and CDR2 (germline): SNHLY, FYNNEI. This CDR3 is 13 amino acids long. V gave up 3 bases and J gave up 9 bases, with 12 bases separating them.

This clonotype turned up a few times. The V gene is TRBV5-1, the J gene TRBJ2-7; a possible D gene is TRBD2 (6 bases). This CDR3 region has 13 residues. CDR1 is SGHRS, CDR2 YFSETQ, per germline. The V gene lost 6 bases and the J gene lost 7 bases, with 17 bases spanning the gap. CDR3 residues: CASTAGPGVEQYF. In DNA, the CDR3 is TGCGCCAGCACCGCGGGGCCGGGGGTGGAGCAGTACTTC.

This clonotype has a handful of counts. This chain joins TRBV29-1 and TRBJ2-2, with TRBD2 matching 13 bases. The CDR3 sequence is 16 residues long. The germline V gene has CDR1 SQVTM and CDR2 ANQGSEA. J was trimmed by 6 bases and V by 5 bases; bases with no gene match: 9. The CDR3 here is CSVLGLAGAPAGELFF. The CDR3 bases are TGCAGCGTTCTCGGACTAGCGGGAGCCCCCGCCGGGGAGCTGTTTTTT.

This clonotype was seen more than once but under ten times. V is TRBV27 and J is TRBJ1-1; D ambiguous. Trimming removed 6 bases from V and 5 bases from J, with 16 bases in between. This CDR3 comprises 14 residues. Germline values: CDR1 MNHEY, CDR2 SMNVEV (reference sequence). This CDR3 reads CASSPWSLGTEAFF. The CDR3 nucleotides are TGTGCCAGCAGCCCATGGTCGCTGGGGACTGAAGCTTTCTTT.

This clonotype was recorded many times. The rearrangement links TRBV5-4 to TRBJ1-2; D is possibly TRBD1 (5 bases). The germline gives CDR1 SGHNT, CDR2 YYREEE (reference sequence). The length of the CDR3 is 13 residues. Trimming left V 3 bases short and J 2 bases short, with 8 bases between. CDR3 sequence: CASSSPGNYGYTF. The CDR3 DNA sequence: TGTGCCAGCAGCTCTCCAGGGAACTATGGCTACACCTTC.

This clonotype was seen ten or more times. One end of the junction fails to match germline, which may point to a read error. The V call is TRBV5-1, the J call TRBJ2-7; possibly TRBD1 or TRBD2 for D (5 bases each). The CDR3 totals 15 residues. CDR1 SGHRS and CDR2 YFSETQ come from the germline V gene. In nucleotides, the CDR3 is TGTGCCAGCAGCTTGGGTCAGGGACGTACCTACGAGCAGTACTTC. Amino acid sequence: CASSLGQGRTYEQYF. Full variable domain (outside the CDR3, taken from reference TRBV5-1 and TRBJ2-7): KAGVTQTPRYLIKTRGQQVTLSCSPISGHRSVSWYQQTPGQGLQFLFEYFSETQRNKGNFPGRFSGRQFSNSRSEMNVSTLELGDSALYLCASSLGQGRTYEQYFGPGTRLTVT.

This clonotype was found a few times. J is TRBJ2-1 and V is TRBV12-3 or TRBV12-4; TRBD2 aligns across 9 bases. With V trimmed by 7 bases and J by 6 bases, 7 bases remained unmatched. This CDR3 region has 14 residues. The CDR3 DNA follows: TGTGCCAGCAATGCGGGACTAGCTGTCAATGAGCAGTTCTTC. This codes for CASNAGLAVNEQFF.

This chain links TRBV24-1 with TRBJ2-2, with 9 bases identical to TRBD1. CDR3 length: 15 amino acids. The trim removed 6 bases at V and 3 bases at J, leaving 4 bases unmatched. The V gene's germline CDR1 is KGHDR and CDR2 SFDVKD. The CDR3 loop reads CATSLGDRDTGELFF. The CDR3 DNA reads TGTGCCACCAGTCTGGGGGACAGGGACACCGGGGAGCTGTTTTTT.

This clonotype was counted between two and nine times. The rearrangement links TRBV4-3 to TRBJ2-4, with no clear D. Germline V lookup: CDR1 LGHNA, CDR2 YSLEER. V was cut by 0 bases and J by 2 bases, with 14 bases left in between. The CDR3 loop spans 17 amino acids. The CDR3 region has the DNA TGCGCCAGCAGCCAAGATCGAGTGCAGGCAACCAAAAACATTCAGTACTTC. Protein: CASSQDRVQATKNIQYF.

The chain recombines TRBV7-6 with TRBJ2-1; D may be TRBD2 (6 bases). CDR1 is SGHVS and CDR2 is FNYEAQ in the germline V gene. CDR3 length: 15 residues. Trimming pared 2 bases from V and 3 bases from J, leaving 11 bases between. CDR3 DNA: TGTGCCAGCAGCTTATTTGGGAGGCTCTACAATGAGCAGTTCTTC. Its protein is CASSLFGRLYNEQFF. Full variable domain (missing parts from reference TRBV7-6 and TRBJ2-1): GAGVSQSPRYKVTKRGQDVALRCDPISGHVSLYWYRQALGQGPEFLTYFNYEAQQDKSGLPNDRFSAERPEGSISTLTIQRTEQRDSAMYRCASSLFGRLYNEQFFGPGTRLTVL.

This clonotype was recorded at least ten times. The rearrangement uses TRBV7-8 and TRBJ2-1, with a tentative D call TRBD2 (6 bases). The V and J ends lost 5 bases and 3 bases respectively, with 11 bases between them. CDR1 is SGHVS, CDR2 FQNEAQ, per germline. The CDR3 is made up of 14 amino acids. In nucleotides, the CDR3 is TGTGCCAGCAGCCCAAGACTAGTCTACAATGAGCAGTTCTTC. Residues: CASSPRLVYNEQFF.

V and J are TRBV7-8 and TRBJ2-3, with D possibly called TRBD1 or TRBD2 (5 bases each). CDR3 length: 15 residues. Germline lookup yields CDR1 SGHVS and CDR2 FQNEAQ. With 2 bases removed from V and 1 base from J, the gap between germline ends came to 10 bases. CDR3 coding DNA: TGTGCCAGCAGCTTATTGGGGGATGGCACAGATACGCAGTATTTT. Amino acids: CASSLLGDGTDTQYF.

This clonotype was found a few times. The CDR3, as DNA: TGTGCCAGCAGGGACGGACTAAACCAAGAGACCCAGTACTTC. As protein: CASRDGLNQETQYF. The chain carries TRBV12-3 or TRBV12-4 and TRBJ2-5; perhaps TRBD2 as D (6 bases). This CDR3 region has 14 residues. Trimming cost V 6 bases and J 0 bases, with 11 bases left between them.

This clonotype has ten or more counts. This chain connects TRBV10-3 to TRBJ2-2, with D possibly being TRBD2 (5 bases). V gave up 7 bases and J gave up 3 bases, with 9 bases separating them. Germline V gene data show CDR1 as ENHRY and CDR2 as SYGVKD. The CDR3 consists of 13 residues. The CDR3 is CAIKADYTGELFF. The CDR3 DNA sequence: TGTGCCATCAAAGCGGATTACACCGGGGAGCTGTTTTTT.